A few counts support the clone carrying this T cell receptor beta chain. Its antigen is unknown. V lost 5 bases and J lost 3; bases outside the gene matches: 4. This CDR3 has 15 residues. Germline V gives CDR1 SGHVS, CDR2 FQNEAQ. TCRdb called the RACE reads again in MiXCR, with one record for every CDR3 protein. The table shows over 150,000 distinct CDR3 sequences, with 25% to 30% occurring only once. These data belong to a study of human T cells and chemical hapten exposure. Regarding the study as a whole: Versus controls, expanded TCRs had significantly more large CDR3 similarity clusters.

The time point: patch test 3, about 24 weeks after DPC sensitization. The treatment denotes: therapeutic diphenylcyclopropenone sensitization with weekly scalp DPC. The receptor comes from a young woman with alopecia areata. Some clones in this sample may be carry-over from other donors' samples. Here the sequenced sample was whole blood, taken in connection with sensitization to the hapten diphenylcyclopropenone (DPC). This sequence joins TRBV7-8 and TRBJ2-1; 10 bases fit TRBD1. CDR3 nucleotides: TGTGCCAGCAGCCCACGGACAGGGGGCTACAATGAGCAGTTCTTC. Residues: CASSPRTGGYNEQFF.